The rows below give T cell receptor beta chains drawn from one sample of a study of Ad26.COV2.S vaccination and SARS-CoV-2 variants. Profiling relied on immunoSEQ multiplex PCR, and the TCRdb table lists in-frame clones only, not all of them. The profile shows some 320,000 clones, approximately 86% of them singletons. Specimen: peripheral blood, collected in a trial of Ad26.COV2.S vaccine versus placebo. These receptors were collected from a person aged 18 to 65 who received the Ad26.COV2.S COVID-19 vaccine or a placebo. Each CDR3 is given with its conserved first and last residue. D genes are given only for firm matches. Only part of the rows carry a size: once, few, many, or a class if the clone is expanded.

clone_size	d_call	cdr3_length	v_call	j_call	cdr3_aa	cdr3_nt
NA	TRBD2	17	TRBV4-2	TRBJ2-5	CASSQLTGLETQETQYF	TGTGCCAGCAGCCAACTCACTGGACTAGAAACACAAGAGACCCAGTACTTC
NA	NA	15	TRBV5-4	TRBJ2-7	CATSDSRIGDYEQYF	TGTGCCACTTCCGACAGTCGGATCGGGGACTACGAGCAGTACTTC
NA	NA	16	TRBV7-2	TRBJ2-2	CASTLVGGPNTGELFF	TGTGCCAGCACCCTGGTCGGAGGGCCCAACACCGGGGAGCTGTTTTTT
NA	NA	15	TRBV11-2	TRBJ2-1	CASSLTTGSYNEQFF	TGTGCCAGCAGCTTAACGACCGGCTCTTACAATGAGCAGTTCTTC
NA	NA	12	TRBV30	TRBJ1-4	CAWRDAGEKLFF	TGTGCCTGGAGGGACGCGGGTGAAAAACTGTTTTTT
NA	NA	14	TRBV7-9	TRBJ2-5	CASSLFQGGGTQYF	TGTGCCAGCAGCTTGTTTCAGGGAGGCGGAACCCAGTACTTC
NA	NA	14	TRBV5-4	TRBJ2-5	CASSLVSDGETQYF	TGTGCCAGCAGCTTGGTCAGCGATGGCGAGACCCAGTACTTC
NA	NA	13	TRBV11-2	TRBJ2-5	CASSLAGRETQYF	TGTGCCAGCAGCTTAGCGGGTAGGGAGACCCAGTACTTC
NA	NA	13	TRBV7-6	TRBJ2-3	CASSGGRVDTQYF	TGTGCCAGCAGCGGTGGAAGGGTAGATACGCAGTATTTT
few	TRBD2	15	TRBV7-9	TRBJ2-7	CASSDSGTRSYEQYF	TGTGCCAGCAGCGACAGCGGGACTAGATCCTACGAGCAGTACTTC
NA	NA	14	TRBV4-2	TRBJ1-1	CASRFWTENTEAFF	TGTGCCAGCAGGTTTTGGACTGAGAACACTGAAGCTTTCTTT
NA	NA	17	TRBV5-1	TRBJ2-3	CASSLAPGLSLADTQYF	TGCGCCAGCAGCTTGGCCCCCGGGCTCTCCTTGGCAGATACGCAGTATTTT
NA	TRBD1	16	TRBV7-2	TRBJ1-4	CASSLVYRGINEKLFF	TGTGCCAGCAGCTTAGTCTACAGGGGAATTAATGAAAAACTGTTTTTT
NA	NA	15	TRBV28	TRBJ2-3	CASSSPRQNTDTQYF	TGTGCCAGCAGTTCCCCTCGACAGAACACAGATACGCAGTATTTT
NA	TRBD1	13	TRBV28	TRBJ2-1	CASNRDRAGEQFF	TGTGCCAGCAACCGGGACAGGGCCGGCGAGCAGTTCTTC
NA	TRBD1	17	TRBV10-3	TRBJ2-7	CAISESGQGGISYEQYF	TGTGCCATCAGTGAGTCGGGACAGGGAGGGATATCCTACGAGCAGTACTTC
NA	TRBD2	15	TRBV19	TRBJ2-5	CASSIIAGGPGAQYF	TGTGCCAGTAGTATTATAGCGGGGGGGCCTGGGGCCCAGTACTTC
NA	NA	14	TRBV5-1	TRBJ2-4	CASSLFGEENIQYF	TGCGCCAGCAGCTTGTTCGGGGAGGAGAACATTCAGTACTTC
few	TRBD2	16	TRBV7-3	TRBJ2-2	CASSPGLAGETGELFF	TGTGCCAGCAGCCCAGGACTAGCGGGGGAGACCGGGGAGCTGTTTTTT
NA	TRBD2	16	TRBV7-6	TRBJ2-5	CASSSPSGGRDETQYF	TGTGCCAGCAGCTCTCCTAGCGGGGGGAGGGATGAGACCCAGTACTTC
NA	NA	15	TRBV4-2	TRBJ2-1	CASSQEGNRNNEQFF	TGTGCCAGCAGCCAAGAAGGGAACAGAAACAATGAGCAGTTCTTC
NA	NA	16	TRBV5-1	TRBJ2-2	CASSPLMGAESGELFF	TGCGCCAGCAGCCCCCTGATGGGGGCGGAATCTGGGGAGCTGTTTTTT
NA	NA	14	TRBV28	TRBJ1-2	CASWGGAGRYGYTF	TGTGCCAGCTGGGGAGGGGCTGGTCGCTATGGCTACACCTTC
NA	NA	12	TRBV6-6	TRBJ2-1	CASSYRYNEQFF	TGTGCCAGCAGTTACAGATACAATGAGCAGTTCTTC
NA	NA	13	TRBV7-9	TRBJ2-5	CASSPRSGETQYF	TGTGCCAGCAGCCCCCGATCCGGCGAGACCCAGTACTTC
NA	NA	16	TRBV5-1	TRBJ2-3	CASSLVDGGRTDTQYF	TGCGCCAGCAGCTTGGTGGACGGGGGCCGGACAGATACGCAGTATTTT
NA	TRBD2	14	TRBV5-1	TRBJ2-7	CASRTSGGSYEQYF	TGCGCCAGCAGAACTAGCGGGGGGTCCTACGAGCAGTACTTC
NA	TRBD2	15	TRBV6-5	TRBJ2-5	CASSYILAGAETQYF	TGTGCCAGCAGTTACATCCTAGCGGGGGCAGAGACCCAGTACTTC
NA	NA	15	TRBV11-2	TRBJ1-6	CASSFAGTRGSPLHF	TGTGCCAGCAGCTTCGCCGGGACAAGGGGCTCACCCCTCCACTTT
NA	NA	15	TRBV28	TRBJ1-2	CASNSRGGRTYGYTF	TGTGCCAGCAACTCACGGGGGGGGCGAACGTATGGCTACACCTTC
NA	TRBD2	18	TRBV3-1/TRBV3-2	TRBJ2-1	CASSQRGSGGAGYNEQFF	TGTGCCAGCAGCCAACGTGGTAGCGGGGGGGCTGGGTACAATGAGCAGTTCTTC
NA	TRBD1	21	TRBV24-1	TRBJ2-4	CATSGPTGGMGRVLAKNIQYF	TGTGCCACCAGTGGTCCAACAGGGGGCATGGGGCGTGTTCTAGCCAAAAACATTCAGTACTTC
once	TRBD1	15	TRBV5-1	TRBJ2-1	CASSSSGTDYNEQFF	TGCGCCAGCAGCTCATCCGGGACAGATTACAATGAGCAGTTCTTC
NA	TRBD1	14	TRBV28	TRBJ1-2	CASSPGQGLRGYTF	TGTGCCAGCAGCCCCGGACAGGGGTTACGGGGCTACACCTTC
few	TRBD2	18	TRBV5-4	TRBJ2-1	CASSLGLAGGNSYNEQFF	TGTGCCAGCAGCCTCGGACTAGCGGGGGGCAACTCCTACAATGAGCAGTTCTTC
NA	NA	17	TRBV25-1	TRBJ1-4	CASSGAPGRAANEKLFF	TGTGCCAGCAGTGGTGCCCCAGGTCGGGCGGCTAATGAAAAACTGTTTTTT
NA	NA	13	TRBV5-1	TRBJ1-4	CASRKQAEEKLFF	TGCGCCAGCAGGAAACAGGCTGAGGAAAAACTGTTTTTT
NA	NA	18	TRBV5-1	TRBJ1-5	CASSLSPTGHSDNQPQHF	TGCGCCAGCAGCTTAAGCCCGACAGGCCACTCTGACAATCAGCCCCAGCATTTT
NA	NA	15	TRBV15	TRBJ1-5	CATSRGQGGGEPQHF	TGTGCCACCAGCAGAGGGCAGGGAGGAGGTGAGCCCCAGCATTTT
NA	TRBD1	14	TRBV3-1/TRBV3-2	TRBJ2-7	CASSQGTGEYEQYF	TGTGCCAGCAGCCAAGGGACAGGGGAGTACGAGCAGTACTTC
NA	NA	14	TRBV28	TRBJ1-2	CASSLERRNYGYTF	TGTGCCAGCAGTTTAGAACGGAGAAACTATGGCTACACCTTC
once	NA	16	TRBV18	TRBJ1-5	CASSPGGRQEDQPQHF	TGTGCCAGCTCACCAGGGGGCAGGCAGGAAGATCAGCCCCAGCATTTT
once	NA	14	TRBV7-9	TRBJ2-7	CASSFPRGRDEQYF	TGTGCCAGCAGCTTTCCGCGGGGACGCGACGAGCAGTACTTC
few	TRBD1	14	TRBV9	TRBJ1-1	CASSVGQGTPEAFF	TGTGCCAGCAGCGTGGGACAGGGGACGCCGGAAGCTTTCTTT
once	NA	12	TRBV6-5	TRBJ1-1	CASRDLMTEAFF	TGTGCCAGCAGGGACCTAATGACCGAAGCTTTCTTT
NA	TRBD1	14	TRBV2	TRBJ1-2	CASSSGTVGYGYTF	TGTGCCAGCAGCTCCGGGACAGTTGGATATGGCTACACCTTC
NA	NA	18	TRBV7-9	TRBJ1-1	CASSLAYRDTNMNTEAFF	TGTGCCAGCAGCTTGGCCTACCGGGACACAAACATGAACACTGAAGCTTTCTTT
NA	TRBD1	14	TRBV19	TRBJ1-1	CASSRQGNGAEAFF	TGTGCCAGTAGCCGACAGGGGAACGGGGCTGAAGCTTTCTTT
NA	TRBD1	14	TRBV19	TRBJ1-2	CASSSRQGLYGYTF	TGTGCCAGTAGTTCCCGACAGGGGCTCTATGGCTACACCTTC
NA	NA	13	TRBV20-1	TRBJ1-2	CSASAIENYGYTF	TGCAGTGCTAGTGCCATCGAGAACTATGGCTACACCTTC
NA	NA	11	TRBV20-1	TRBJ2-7	CSGQGTYEQYF	TGCAGTGGGCAGGGGACCTACGAGCAGTACTTC
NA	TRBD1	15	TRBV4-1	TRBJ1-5	CASRPDRVSNQPQHF	TGCGCCAGCAGGCCTGACAGGGTTAGCAATCAGCCCCAGCATTTT
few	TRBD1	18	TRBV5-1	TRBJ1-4	CASSLVRAGTATNEKLFF	TGCGCCAGCAGCTTGGTTCGTGCCGGGACAGCAACTAATGAAAAACTGTTTTTT
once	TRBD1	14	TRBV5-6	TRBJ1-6	CASSPTGLTSPLHF	TGTGCCAGCAGCCCGACAGGGCTTACATCACCCCTCCACTTT
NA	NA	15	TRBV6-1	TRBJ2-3	CASSEFRGWSDTQYF	TGTGCCAGCAGTGAGTTCCGGGGGTGGTCGGATACGCAGTATTTT